These 27 T cell receptor beta chains came from one sample sequenced in a study of T cells in Graves' hyperthyroidism and ophthalmopathy. TCR beta CDR3 regions were amplified from RNA transcripts. Researchers ran a first-round RT-PCR on the TCR CDR3 using the HTBI primer set. Each CDR3 protein is one row after TCRdb ran MiXCR on the multiplex PCR reads. The data contain some 620,000 distinct CDR3 sequences, 16% of them singletons. The sample taken for sequencing was blood. These receptors came from a woman under 40 with Graves' hyperthyroidism.

This clonotype occurred a few times. The V and J genes are TRBV9 and TRBJ2-2; D might be TRBD1 (5 bases). CDR1 SGDLS and CDR2 YYNGEE come from the germline V gene. The CDR3 extends over 16 amino acids. Trimming shortened V by 1 base and J by 0 bases, and 10 bases separated the two germline ends. The CDR3 DNA reads as TGTGCCAGCAGCGTAACCACGGACACGAACACCGGGGAGCTGTTTTTT. It translates to CASSVTTDTNTGELFF.

This clonotype was counted many times. The V call is TRBV30, the J call TRBJ1-2, with D possibly matching TRBD1 (5 bases). The CDR3 covers 11 residues. Germline-derived CDR1 and CDR2 are GTSNPN and SVGIG (reference sequence). Trimming pared 2 bases from V and 7 bases from J, leaving 8 bases between. The CDR3 sequence is CAWSKGFGYTF. CDR3 sequence (DNA): TGTGCCTGGAGTAAGGGGTTTGGCTACACCTTC.

Only a few counts were recorded for this clonotype. The chain recombines TRBV28 with TRBJ1-2; 9 bases agree with TRBD1. Germline CDR1 reads MDHEN; CDR2 reads SYDVKM. Trimming removed 1 base from V and 7 bases from J; junction bases left unmatched: 7. The CDR3 contains 15 residues. CDR3 sequence reads: CASSLFGQGPSGYTF. In DNA form, the CDR3 reads TGTGCCAGCAGTTTATTTGGACAGGGGCCCTCTGGCTACACCTTC.

This clonotype was seen repeatedly, ten times or more. The chain couples TRBV30 to TRBJ1-6; 7 bases line up with TRBD1. The CDR3 is made up of 12 amino acids. Germline V gene data show CDR1 as GTSNPN and CDR2 as SVGIG (reference sequence). V shed 7 bases, J shed 7 bases, and the junction held 4 bases outside the gene matches. The CDR3 is CALRQGNSPLHF. Here the CDR3 DNA reads TGTGCCTTGCGACAGGGCAATTCACCCCTCCACTTT.

This clonotype was recorded at least ten times. The chain uses TRBV5-1 and TRBJ2-1; 8 nucleotides align to TRBD1. CDR1 and CDR2 (germline): SGHRS, YFSETQ. This CDR3 is built from 13 residues. J gave up 8 bases and V 3 bases, and 4 bases lay outside the gene matches. CDR3 DNA: TGCGCCAGCAGCTCATTACAGGGGGATGAGCAGTTCTTC. This codes for CASSSLQGDEQFF.

The chain links TRBV5-1 to TRBJ2-3; D unresolved. CDR3 length: 12 residues. Looked up from germline, CDR1 is SGHRS and CDR2 is YFSETQ. Trimming took off 6 bases at V and 2 bases at J, with 7 bases between the two ends. Here the CDR3 DNA reads TGCGCCAGCACTCAAAACACAGATACGCAGTATTTT. It specifies CASTQNTDTQYF.

This chain links TRBV30 with TRBJ1-1; D is uncertain. In germline, CDR1 is GTSNPN, CDR2 SVGIG (reference sequence). The length of the CDR3 is 13 residues. V lost 1 base and J 1 base, leaving 7 bases between the germline ends. The CDR3: CAWSEQSNTEAFF. The CDR3, as DNA: TGTGCCTGGAGTGAACAGTCGAACACTGAAGCTTTCTTT.

This clonotype was counted a few times. The chain recombines TRBV30 with TRBJ2-2, with D hard to call. The CDR3 totals 13 residues. Per the germline V gene, CDR1 is GTSNPN and CDR2 is SVGIG (reference sequence). Between the trimmed V and J ends, which lost 0 bases and 9 bases, there was a span of 11 bases. In DNA form, the CDR3 reads TGTGCCTGGAGTGTGGAGCCGTCCTGGGAGCTGTTTTTT. Translated, it gives CAWSVEPSWELFF.

This clonotype was seen a few times. This sequence joins TRBV14 and TRBJ2-3, with 11 bases matching TRBD2. The CDR3 has 16 residues. Losses at the gene ends were 4 bases for V and 5 bases for J; bases not matched to a gene: 8. Per the germline V gene, CDR1 is SGHDN and CDR2 is FVKESK. The CDR3: CASSPLLAGAGDTQYF. CDR3 bases: TGTGCCAGCAGCCCATTACTAGCGGGAGCGGGAGATACGCAGTATTTT.

This clonotype was found a few times. The rearrangement links TRBV4-2 to TRBJ1-4; no reliable D call. The CDR3 length is 16 residues. CDR1 and CDR2 from the germline V gene are LGHNA and YNFKEQ. Trimming shortened V by 0 bases and J by 5 bases, and 13 bases separated the two germline ends. This CDR3 reads CASSQDPSQKNEKLFF. The DNA for the CDR3 is TGTGCCAGCAGCCAAGATCCCAGTCAGAAAAATGAAAAACTGTTTTTT.

This clonotype was seen ten or more times. The chain links TRBV28 to TRBJ2-7; TRBD2 agrees at 10 bases. The J segment lost 3 bases and the V segment lost 6 bases, leaving 2 bases of the junction unmatched. Germline V CDR1 and CDR2: MDHEN, SYDVKM. CDR3 length equals 13 residues. This CDR3 is CASRASGSYEQYF. The CDR3 region has the DNA TGTGCCAGCAGAGCTAGCGGGAGCTACGAGCAGTACTTC.

This clonotype has ten or more counts. The genes are TRBV20-1 and TRBJ2-7; 8 nucleotides match TRBD1. J lost 5 bases, V lost 0 bases, and 9 bases had no gene match. The germline V gene encodes CDR1 DFQATT and CDR2 SNEGSKA (reference sequence). The CDR3 has 15 residues. CDR3 sequence (DNA): TGCAGTGCTAGAGATAATAGCAGGGGGCTCGACGAGCAGTACTTC. This translates into CSARDNSRGLDEQYF.

There are a few counts of this clonotype. A read error may be the cause here, since a much bigger clone is one base away. The CDR3 end shows no conserved phenylalanine or tryptophan, and so a read error is likely. The rearrangement links TRBV6-5 to TRBJ2-3; 7 nucleotides agree with TRBD2. V was pared by 2 bases and J by 6 bases, with 5 bases of the junction left unmatched. This CDR3 spans 14 amino acids. Germline CDR1 is MNHEY and CDR2 is SVGAGI. CDR3 nucleotides: TGTGCCAGCAGTTACCGACTAGCCTCTGATACGCAGTATCTT. This translates into CASSYRLASDTQYL.

The rearrangement uses TRBV11-2 and TRBJ2-3; no firm D call. The length of the CDR3 is 12 residues. The V and J ends lost 5 bases and 6 bases respectively, with 9 bases between them. Germline values: CDR1 SGHAT, CDR2 FQNNGV. The CDR3 coding sequence is TGTGCCAGCAGCACGGATTGGGATACGCAGTATTTT. Translation gives CASSTDWDTQYF.

This clonotype was counted between two and nine times. V gene TRBV28 combines with J gene TRBJ2-2, with a weak D call TRBD2 (6 bases). Trimming removed 10 bases from V and 1 base from J, with 10 bases in between. CDR1 is MDHEN and CDR2 is SYDVKM in the germline V gene. The CDR3 extends over 13 amino acids. The CDR3 protein is CATYGGNTGELFF. CDR3 coding DNA: TGTGCCACCTACGGGGGGAACACCGGGGAGCTGTTTTTT. Drawing the rest from reference TRBV28 and TRBJ2-2, the complete variable domain is DVKVTQSSRYLVKRTGEKVFLECVQDMDHENMFWYRQDPGLGLRLIYFSYDVKMKEKGDIPEGYSVSREKKERFSLILESASTNQTSMYLCATYGGNTGELFFGEGSRLTVL.

This chain uses TRBV2 with TRBJ2-7; possible D gene TRBD2, 6 bases. Trimming took off 4 bases at V and 2 bases at J, with 12 bases between the two ends. CDR1 SNHLY and CDR2 FYNNEI come from the germline V gene. This CDR3 region has 14 residues. The CDR3 protein is CASSVRGIPYEQYF. The CDR3 coding sequence is TGTGCCAGCAGTGTGCGGGGTATACCCTACGAGCAGTACTTC.

Comment on this clonotype: A read error may be the cause here, since a much bigger clone is one base away. The chain uses TRBV12-3 or TRBV12-4 and TRBJ1-4; TRBD1 might be the D (6 bases). The CDR3 has 12 residues. The CDR3 sequence is CPISGGREKLFF. The CDR3 DNA follows: TGTCCCATCAGCGGGGGCCGGGAAAAACTGTTTTTT.

This clonotype was detected only a few times. In DNA form, the CDR3 reads TGTGCCAGCAGTTTAAACGGCAGGGCGGGAAATGGCTACACCTTC. Its translation is CASSLNGRAGNGYTF. V is TRBV27 and J is TRBJ1-2, with D maybe TRBD1 (5 bases). This CDR3 region has 15 residues. CDR1 MNHEY and CDR2 SMNVEV come from the germline V gene (reference sequence). Trimming shortened V by 2 bases and J by 6 bases, and 16 bases separated the two germline ends.

V and J are TRBV30 and TRBJ2-3; tentative D call: TRBD1 (6 bases). Between the trimmed V and J ends, which lost 4 bases and 0 bases, there was a span of 8 bases. Germline CDR1 GTSNPN, CDR2 SVGIG (reference sequence). The CDR3 consists of 13 residues. The CDR3 loop is CAWIDRSTDTQYF. DNA for the CDR3: TGTGCCTGGATAGACAGGAGCACAGATACGCAGTATTTT.

This clonotype was seen a handful of times. Given the absence of the conserved phenylalanine or tryptophan at the CDR3 end, a read error is likely. The V gene is TRBV6-1, the J gene TRBJ1-5; a possible D gene is TRBD1 (5 bases). This CDR3 has 13 residues. CDR1 and CDR2 (germline): MNHNS, SASEGT. V lost 8 bases to trimming and J lost 3 bases, with 11 bases between them. The CDR3 protein is CASAGLHNQPQHS. CDR3 nucleotides: TGTGCCAGCGCGGGACTCCACAATCAGCCCCAGCATTCT.

In its sample, this clonotype was seen a few times. The CDR3 reads CASSSKTSGAGEQFF. The CDR3 DNA sequence: TGTGCCAGCAGTTCCAAAACTAGCGGGGCGGGCGAGCAGTTCTTC. V gene TRBV6-5 combines with J gene TRBJ2-1, with 10 bases that match TRBD2. Germline CDR1 MNHEY, CDR2 SVGAGI. Germline trimming cut 4 bases from V and 10 bases from J; bases unmatched to any gene: 10. This CDR3 is built from 15 residues.

This clonotype was counted only a few times. The chain employs TRBV30 and TRBJ2-1; TRBD2 agrees at 8 bases. The V segment lost 5 bases and the J segment 6 bases; nucleotides outside the gene matches: 9. Germline V CDR1 and CDR2: GTSNPN, SVGIG (reference sequence). This CDR3 is built from 14 residues. The CDR3 DNA follows: TGTGCCTGGGGGAAGAGCGGGAGCTTCAATGAGCAGTTCTTC. This translates into CAWGKSGSFNEQFF.

Of note for this clonotype: A read error may account for a junction end that differs from germline. In DNA form, the CDR3 reads TGTGCCAGCACCTTAACAGGCGCCGGGAAGCTGTTTTTT. Translation gives CASTLTGAGKLFF. V gene TRBV7-9 combines with J gene TRBJ2-2; D possibly matches TRBD1 or TRBD2 (5 bases each). Germline CDR1 is SEHNR and CDR2 is FQNEAQ (reference sequence). This CDR3 contains 13 residues.

There are many counts of this clonotype. The rearrangement joins TRBV30 to TRBJ2-7, with D unresolved. Germline values: CDR1 GTSNPN, CDR2 SVGIG (reference sequence). The CDR3 runs 10 residues. V lost 2 bases and J lost 8, with 7 bases in between. The CDR3 is CAWSSTQQYF. The CDR3 nucleotides read TGTGCCTGGAGTTCCACACAGCAGTACTTC.

This clonotype was seen many times. The chain uses TRBV2 and TRBJ2-1; 10 bases map to TRBD2. Trimming at V came to 4 bases and at J to 4 bases, leaving 10 bases not matched to a gene. Germline CDR1 is SNHLY and CDR2 is FYNNEI. The CDR3 is 17 amino acids. CDR3 residues: CASSGGDVAGGYNEQFF. In DNA form, the CDR3 reads TGTGCCAGCAGTGGTGGGGACGTAGCGGGAGGTTACAATGAGCAGTTCTTC.

This clonotype was counted a few times. The J gene is TRBJ1-2, the V gene TRBV29-1; the match to TRBD1 covers 8 bases. The J segment lost 2 bases and the V segment lost 0 bases, leaving 2 bases of the junction unmatched. CDR1 is SQVTM, CDR2 ANQGSEA, per germline. The CDR3 loop spans 14 amino acids. The CDR3 bases are TGCAGCGTTGAAGACAGGGGGCGAAACTATGGCTACACCTTC. Protein sequence: CSVEDRGRNYGYTF.

This clonotype was observed a handful of times. The rearrangement joins TRBV7-6 to TRBJ2-5, with D possibly matching TRBD1 (5 bases). This CDR3 comprises 14 residues. V was pared by 5 bases and J by 5 bases, with 15 bases between. Germline CDR1 SGHVS, CDR2 FNYEAQ. CDR3 sequence reads: CASSKPPGQETQYF. The DNA of the CDR3 is TGTGCCAGCAGCAAACCTCCAGGGCAGGAGACCCAGTACTTC.